This passage covers 27 T cell receptor beta chains from one sample sequenced in a study of blood T cell repertoires in COVID-19. Sequenced by immunoSEQ multiplex PCR; TCRdb stores in-frame clones only, minus some. The repertoire holds 250,000 to 300,000 clones, with 75% to 90% as singletons. The material sequenced was peripheral blood. All receptors come from a woman in her twenties or thirties with active or convalescent COVID-19.

This clone was seen once. This sequence joins TRBV7-6 and TRBJ2-1; 12 bases agree with TRBD2. This CDR3 region has 15 residues. Trimming cost V 5 bases and J 7 bases; bases outside gene matches: 6. Per germline, CDR1 SGHVS and CDR2 FNYEAQ. The CDR3 is CASSPSGLAGNEQFF. The CDR3 coding sequence is TGTGCCAGCAGCCCCTCAGGACTAGCGGGGAATGAGCAGTTCTTC.

The chain couples TRBV7-9 to TRBJ2-7; 7 nucleotides align to TRBD2. Trimming cost V 5 bases and J 0 bases; bases outside gene matches: 4. Per the germline V gene, CDR1 is SEHNR and CDR2 is FQNEAQ (reference sequence). The CDR3 is made up of 14 amino acids. In DNA form, the CDR3 reads TGTGCCAGCAGCCCCTGGACTAGCTCCTACGAGCAGTACTTC. Protein sequence: CASSPWTSSYEQYF.

The J gene is TRBJ1-5, the V gene TRBV28; 8 bases agree with TRBD1. V shed 6 bases, J shed 7 bases, and the junction held 11 bases outside the gene matches. Germline lookup yields CDR1 MDHEN and CDR2 SYDVKM. The CDR3 contains 15 residues. For the CDR3, the DNA is TGTGCCAGCAGACCCCGGACAGGGCGGAGACAGCCCCAGCATTTT. Translating gives CASRPRTGRRQPQHF.

The V gene is TRBV6-5, the J gene TRBJ1-2; TRBD1 might be the D (5 bases). CDR1 and CDR2 (germline): MNHEY, SVGAGI. The CDR3 is made up of 13 amino acids. V gave up 6 bases and J gave up 4 bases, with 12 bases separating them. CDR3 DNA sequence: TGTGCCAGCAGAACCGCAGGGTTCTATGGCTACACCTTC. Encoded protein: CASRTAGFYGYTF.

Written as DNA, the CDR3 is TGTGCCAGCAGCTTCGGGGGGCGGAGGCAGCCCCAGCATTTT. Translating it yields CASSFGGRRQPQHF. The V call is TRBV5-4, the J call TRBJ1-5, with TRBD1 as a possible D gene (6 bases). This CDR3 contains 14 residues. Germline CDR1 and CDR2: SGHNT and YYREEE (reference sequence). V lost 2 bases to trimming and J lost 7 bases, with 13 bases between them.

The gene calls are TRBV6-4 and TRBJ2-3, with 8 positions matching TRBD1. Trimming cost V 5 bases and J 5 bases; bases outside gene matches: 3. The CDR3 spans 13 residues. The germline gives CDR1 MRHNA, CDR2 SNTAGT. The CDR3: CASSSDRGDTQYF. For the CDR3, the DNA is TGTGCCAGCAGTTCCGACAGGGGAGATACGCAGTATTTT.

The chain couples TRBV7-3 to TRBJ1-4; 7 positions agree with TRBD1. Germline lookup yields CDR1 SGHTA and CDR2 FQGTGA. V lost 5 bases to trimming and J lost 10 bases; unmatched junction nucleotides: 7. The CDR3 sequence is 13 residues long. In nucleotides, the CDR3 is TGTGCCAGCAGCCTCCGACAGGGAGGAAAACTGTTTTTT. It encodes CASSLRQGGKLFF. Based on the CDR3 plus reference TRBV7-3 and TRBJ1-4, the full variable domain is GAGVSQTPSNKVTEKGKYVELRCDPISGHTALYWYRQSLGQGPEFLIYFQGTGAADDSGLPNDRFFAVRPEGSVSTLKIQRTERGDSAVYLCASSLRQGGKLFFGSGTQLSVL.

The DNA for the CDR3 is TGTGCCAGCAGTTTATTGGGGGGCCCCTCAGGGGGCTCTGGAAACACCATATATTTT. Translated: CASSLLGGPSGGSGNTIYF. V usage is TRBV28 and J usage is TRBJ1-3; the match to TRBD1 covers 7 bases. This CDR3 contains 19 residues. Germline trimming cut 1 base from V and 0 bases from J; bases unmatched to any gene: 12. Germline V gene lookup returns CDR1 MDHEN and CDR2 SYDVKM.

J is TRBJ2-7 and V is TRBV7-2; 8 bases agree with TRBD1. The CDR3 loop spans 16 amino acids. V lost 3 bases to trimming and J lost 4 bases; unmatched junction nucleotides: 11. The germline gives CDR1 SGHTA, CDR2 FQGNSA. The CDR3 DNA reads TGTGCCAGCAGCTTGAGAGACCGGGACAGGCTGTACGAGCAGTACTTC. Its protein is CASSLRDRDRLYEQYF.

This rearrangement joins TRBV3-1 (or the pseudogene TRBV3-2) to TRBJ1-2, with D possibly TRBD1 on 5 matching bases. Germline V CDR1 and CDR2: LGHDT, YNNKEL (reference sequence). This CDR3 spans 15 amino acids. Trimming pared 3 bases from V and 0 bases from J, leaving 11 bases between. CDR3 protein: CASSQGPWSNYGYTF. In DNA, the CDR3 is TGTGCCAGCAGCCAGGGGCCTTGGTCTAACTATGGCTACACCTTC.

This chain joins TRBV7-9 and TRBJ1-3; 8 bases line up with TRBD1. V gave up 6 bases and J gave up 0 bases; unmatched junction bases: 4. This CDR3 comprises 15 residues. Looked up from germline, CDR1 is SEHNR and CDR2 is FQNEAQ (reference sequence). The CDR3 DNA follows: TGTGCCAGCAGGGGGGACAGGAGCTCTGGAAACACCATATATTTT. This gives the protein CASRGDRSSGNTIYF.

This clone was recorded once. This chain links TRBV7-9 with TRBJ1-6; a weak D match, TRBD1 (5 bases). From germline, CDR1 is SEHNR and CDR2 FQNEAQ (reference sequence). V was trimmed by 2 bases and J by 7 bases, leaving 12 bases between them. This CDR3 contains 15 residues. CDR3 DNA: TGTGCCAGCAGCTTATCCGGGGGGAGGAATTCACCCCTCCACTTT. Encoded protein: CASSLSGGRNSPLHF.

This sequence joins TRBV30 and TRBJ2-2; a possible D gene is TRBD1 (5 bases). The CDR3 spans 13 residues. Trimming took 3 bases from V and 5 from J, leaving 10 bases between them. Germline loops: CDR1 GTSNPN, CDR2 SVGIG (reference sequence). This CDR3 is CAWSLGATGELFF. The CDR3, as DNA: TGTGCCTGGAGCTTAGGGGCGACCGGGGAGCTGTTTTTT.

V gene TRBV29-1 combines with J gene TRBJ1-2; 9 nucleotides line up with TRBD1. Per germline, CDR1 SQVTM and CDR2 ANQGSEA. This CDR3 comprises 13 residues. V lost 5 bases to trimming and J lost 6 bases; unmatched junction nucleotides: 7. The CDR3 DNA reads as TGCAGCGTTTCACAGGGGGCTAATAATGGCTACACCTTC. Protein sequence: CSVSQGANNGYTF.

This chain connects TRBV4-1 to TRBJ1-5; 12 bases match TRBD1. CDR3 size: 18 residues. The J segment lost 4 bases and the V segment lost 1 base, leaving 8 bases of the junction unmatched. CDR1 is MGHRA and CDR2 is YSYEKL in the germline V gene. DNA of the CDR3: TGCGCCAGCAGCCAAGTGGGGACAGGGGGCCCCCCGAATCAGCCCCAGCATTTT. This translates into CASSQVGTGGPPNQPQHF.

The rearrangement uses TRBV6-5 and TRBJ2-2; 7 positions agree with TRBD1. The germline V gene has CDR1 MNHEY and CDR2 SVGAGI. The CDR3 is 14 amino acids. J was trimmed by 6 bases and V by 6 bases; bases with no gene match: 7. The CDR3 nucleotides read TGTGCCAGCAGAAGACAGGGTGGTGCCGGGGAGCTGTTTTTT. Translating gives CASRRQGGAGELFF.

The chain carries TRBV7-3 and TRBJ2-1, with 7 bases fitting TRBD1. The CDR3 sequence is 14 residues long. With 5 bases clipped from V and 9 bases from J, the junction kept 10 bases outside the gene matches. Germline V CDR1 and CDR2: SGHTA, FQGTGA. DNA of the CDR3: TGTGCCAGCAGCGTAAGGGGACAGAGCAGTGAGCAGTTCTTC. It translates to CASSVRGQSSEQFF. Supplemented by reference TRBV7-3 and TRBJ2-1, the full variable domain reads GAGVSQTPSNKVTEKGKYVELRCDPISGHTALYWYRQSLGQGPEFLIYFQGTGAADDSGLPNDRFFAVRPEGSVSTLKIQRTERGDSAVYLCASSVRGQSSEQFFGPGTRLTVL.

The genes are TRBV29-1 and TRBJ1-2; tentative D call: TRBD1 (5 bases). CDR3 length equals 13 residues. The germline V and J ends were trimmed by 7 bases and 3 bases, with 15 bases remaining between them. Per the germline V gene, CDR1 is SQVTM and CDR2 is ANQGSEA. The CDR3 loop is CSASQDPYYGYTF. DNA of the CDR3: TGCAGCGCATCACAGGACCCCTACTATGGCTACACCTTC.

The J gene is TRBJ2-1, the V gene TRBV6-4; tentative D call: TRBD2 (7 bases). Trimming took 2 bases from V and 6 from J, leaving 11 bases between them. Germline V CDR1 and CDR2: MRHNA, SNTAGT. This CDR3 spans 14 amino acids. The CDR3 here is CASSDIGGGNEQFF. The CDR3 DNA follows: TGTGCCAGCAGTGACATAGGGGGGGGCAATGAGCAGTTCTTC.

This sequence joins TRBV5-6 and TRBJ1-2, with 9 bases aligning to TRBD1. CDR3 length: 14 residues. Germline assignment: CDR1 SGHDT and CDR2 YYEEEE. The junction had 5 bases not matched to a gene; V was cut back by 1 base and J by 7 bases. The CDR3 sequence is CASSLRGQGGGYTF. In DNA form, the CDR3 reads TGTGCCAGCAGCTTGCGGGGACAGGGTGGTGGCTACACCTTC.

The chain combines TRBV19 with TRBJ2-1; D is perhaps TRBD2 (6 bases). The germline gives CDR1 LNHDA, CDR2 SQIVND (reference sequence). Trimming stripped 3 bases from V and 0 bases from J, with 12 bases between. The CDR3 is 16 residues long. The CDR3 loop reads CASSMGRKSSYNEQFF. The CDR3 DNA reads as TGTGCCAGTAGTATGGGGAGGAAAAGCTCCTACAATGAGCAGTTCTTC.

The chain recombines TRBV7-6 with TRBJ2-5; TRBD2 matches 9 bases. The CDR3 sequence is 13 residues long. Trimming took 4 bases from V and 7 from J; bases not matched to a gene: 4. Per germline, CDR1 SGHVS and CDR2 FNYEAQ. Here the CDR3 DNA reads TGTGCCAGCAGCTCCGGGACTAGCTGGACCCAGTACTTC. It codes for CASSSGTSWTQYF.

CDR3 sequence: CASRETGASYNSPLHF. The CDR3 DNA reads TGTGCCAGTAGGGAAACAGGGGCGTCTTATAATTCACCCCTCCACTTT. The chain uses TRBV19 and TRBJ1-6; 7 nucleotides match TRBD1. The CDR3 extends over 16 amino acids. The trim removed 6 bases at V and 4 bases at J, leaving 9 bases unmatched. Germline CDR1 LNHDA, CDR2 SQIVND (reference sequence). Together with reference TRBV19 and TRBJ1-6, the CDR3 gives the full variable domain: DGGITQSPKYLFRKEGQNVTLSCEQNLNHDAMYWYRQDPGQGLRLIYYSQIVNDFQKGDIAEGYSVSREKKESFPLTVTSAQKNPTAFYLCASRETGASYNSPLHFGNGTRLTVT.

This clone came up a few times. J is TRBJ2-2 and V is TRBV5-1, with TRBD2 as a possible D gene (6 bases). The CDR3 consists of 15 residues. Per the germline V gene, CDR1 is SGHRS and CDR2 is YFSETQ. Trimming removed 0 bases at V and 3 bases at J, with 9 bases between. The CDR3 spells CASSLGRVDTGELFF. The DNA for the CDR3 is TGCGCCAGCAGCTTGGGGAGGGTTGACACCGGGGAGCTGTTTTTT. The whole variable domain, remainder taken from reference TRBV5-1 and TRBJ2-2, is KAGVTQTPRYLIKTRGQQVTLSCSPISGHRSVSWYQQTPGQGLQFLFEYFSETQRNKGNFPGRFSGRQFSNSRSEMNVSTLELGDSALYLCASSLGRVDTGELFFGEGSRLTVL.

The chain couples TRBV2 to TRBJ2-7; 10 bases are a match to TRBD2. The CDR3 totals 13 residues. Germline V gene sequence: CDR1 SNHLY, CDR2 FYNNEI. Trimming cost V 7 bases and J 5 bases; bases outside gene matches: 5. CDR3 region: CASTGTSANEQYF. The CDR3, as DNA: TGTGCCAGCACCGGGACTAGCGCGAACGAGCAGTACTTC. The full variable domain, with the rest looked up from reference TRBV2 and TRBJ2-7, is EPEVTQTPSHQVTQMGQEVILRCVPISNHLYFYWYRQILGQKVEFLVSFYNNEISEKSEIFDDQFSVERPDGSNFTLKIRSTKLEDSAMYFCASTGTSANEQYFGPGTRLTVT.

The chain combines TRBV7-3 with TRBJ2-2, with D possibly being TRBD1 (5 bases). CDR1 and CDR2 from the germline V gene are SGHTA and FQGTGA. The CDR3 spans 14 residues. V was cut by 1 base and J by 5 bases, with 8 bases left in between. The CDR3 sequence is CASSLIGETGELFF. DNA for the CDR3: TGTGCCAGCAGCTTAATAGGGGAAACCGGGGAGCTGTTTTTT. Full variable domain (rest looked up from reference TRBV7-3 and TRBJ2-2): GAGVSQTPSNKVTEKGKYVELRCDPISGHTALYWYRQSLGQGPEFLIYFQGTGAADDSGLPNDRFFAVRPEGSVSTLKIQRTERGDSAVYLCASSLIGETGELFFGEGSRLTVL.

The chain couples TRBV18 to TRBJ2-5, with D possibly matching TRBD2 (6 bases). The CDR3 has 14 residues. In germline, CDR1 is KGHSH, CDR2 LQKENI. The germline V and J ends were trimmed by 3 bases and 2 bases, with 10 bases remaining between them. CDR3 amino acids: CASSPGRGQETQYF. The CDR3 DNA follows: TGTGCCAGCTCACCCGGACGGGGGCAAGAGACCCAGTACTTC.